This TCR beta chain comes out of a study of CD4+ T cells in melanoma. This clone was counted a few times. Sequencing used immunoSEQ multiplex PCR; TCRdb keeps in-frame clones, though not all of them. The sample includes 15,000 to 20,000 clones, 81% of them seen just once. The receptor was isolated from a human donor with melanoma. The sequenced sample was cells from a culture (not recorded whether cultured in vitro).

CDR3 sequence reads: CASSLGPTGMGNTIYF. CDR3 sequence (DNA): TGCGCCAGCAGCTTGGGCCCCACGGGGATGGGAAACACCATATATTTT. The chain employs TRBV5-1 and TRBJ1-3; D is uncertain. The CDR3 is made up of 16 amino acids. V lost 0 bases and J 4 bases, leaving 14 bases between the germline ends. CDR1 is SGHRS, CDR2 YFSETQ, per germline.